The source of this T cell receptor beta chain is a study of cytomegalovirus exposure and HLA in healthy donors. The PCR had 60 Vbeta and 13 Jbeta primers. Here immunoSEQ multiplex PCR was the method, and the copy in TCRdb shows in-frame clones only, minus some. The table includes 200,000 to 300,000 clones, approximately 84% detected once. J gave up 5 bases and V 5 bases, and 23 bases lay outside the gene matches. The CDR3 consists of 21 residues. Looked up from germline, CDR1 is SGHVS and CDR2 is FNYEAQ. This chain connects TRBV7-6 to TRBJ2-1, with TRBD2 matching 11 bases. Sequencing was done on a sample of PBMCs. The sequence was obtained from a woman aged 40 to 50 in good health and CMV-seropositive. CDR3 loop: CASSRRRSGTSGGLQNNEQFF. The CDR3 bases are TGTGCCAGCAGCCGACGTAGAAGCGGGACTAGCGGAGGTCTACAGAACAATGAGCAGTTCTTC.